This TCR beta chain stems from a study of T cell responses to AZD1222 COVID-19 vaccine (dated by TCRdb to the early 2020s). The study in broad terms: AZD1222 recipients whose second dose came at about 4 weeks and those whose second dose came at about 12 weeks were combined into one group, since spike-specific TCR depth and breadth did not differ between the two schedules. TCR sequencing covered some 250 trial participants: some 210 given two doses of AZD1222 and around 25 given two doses of MenACWY control vaccine. Trial participants were enrolled into age subgroups of 18-55, 56-69 and 70-plus years, which contained roughly 140, 27 and 60 TCR-sequenced participants, respectively. Study-wide findings and limitations: Participants were mostly white British, with more females than males. The authors suggested clonal diversity may have been underestimated. Spike-specific TCR breadth and depth rose significantly after two AZD1222 doses compared with day 0 and with MenACWY recipients. In the small 56-69-year group, the increase in depth fell short of significance, most likely because of low power. The whole spike protein was spanned by vaccine-associated CD4 TCRs, and dominant responses were seen in regions 160-218 and 743-854. Reportedly, close to half of the unique spike-specific TCRs recognized epitopes lying outside the regions that are mutated in the B.1.351 and B.1.1.7 variants. Because no samples from the day 14 peak response were available, repertoires could be characterized only after the peak T cell response. Conclusions about previously exposed vaccinees are limited because only five to seven AZD1222 recipients were SARS-CoV-2 seropositive at baseline.

The time point label, read with the paper, signifies: baseline before first vaccination. The vaccinee samples were drawn from two UK trials, COV001 and COV002, one of which was a single-blind randomized controlled phase 2/3 trial testing AZD1222 (ChAdOx1 nCoV-19) in healthy adults. Trial participant PBMC samples were collected at day 0 and day 28 after the second dose for TCRbeta chain sequencing. The germline V gene encodes CDR1 MNHEY and CDR2 SVGAGI. The CDR3 starts with the cysteine, ends with the phenylalanine, and has 12 residues. Here the CDR3 DNA is all that survives: 36 bases in frame from base 1. The V end loses 7 bases and the J end loses 6 bases, and a stretch of 12 bases separates them. The CDR3 regions of human TCRbeta chains were subjected to immunosequencing. In the original analysis: Repertoire TCRs were checked for matches against a reference library of SARS-CoV-2-specific TCRs that had been generated using the MIRA antigen-specificity platform. Breadth meant the fraction of unique TCRs that were SARS-CoV-2-associated, whereas depth meant the fraction of total T cells that were SARS-CoV-2-associated. Using the MIRA data, each spike-specific TCR was mapped to the spike region that the TCR reacts to and placed in a CD4 or CD8 class. Log10-transformed breadth and depth values were compared by one-way ANOVA with Sidak's multiple comparisons tests. TCRdb mirrors the immuneACCESS table, restricted to in-frame sequences. Some clones are absent from its copies; in checked studies, under half trace to an unresolved V gene, and the reason for the others is unknown. V and J calls and clone size come straight from that table; D and trimming were deduced from the DNA. In this sample the table shows 120,000 or so clones, approximately 92% of which occur a single time. Together, the top ten hold around 15% of the sample.

A remark on this clone: Its antigen remains unidentified. No base-level quality is on record; no much larger clone is a single base apart.

This TCR came from an adult in good health. The chain is assembled from TRBV6-5 and TRBJ1-1; the D segment could be TRBD1, given 5 matching bases. This specimen consisted of peripheral blood, obtained on day 0 of AZD1222 vaccination. CDR3 reads: CASKTRGPEAFF. DNA sequence: TGTGCCAGCAAAACAAGGGGTCCTGAAGCTTTCTTT.